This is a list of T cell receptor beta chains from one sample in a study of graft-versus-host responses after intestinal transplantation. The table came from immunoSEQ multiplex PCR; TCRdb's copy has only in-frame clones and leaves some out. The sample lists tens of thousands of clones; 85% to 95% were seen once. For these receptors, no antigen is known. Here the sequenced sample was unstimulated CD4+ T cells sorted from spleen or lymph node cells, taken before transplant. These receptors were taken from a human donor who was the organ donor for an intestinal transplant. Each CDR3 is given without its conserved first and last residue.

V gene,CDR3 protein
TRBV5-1,ASSPSEAGSQF
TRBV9,ASSFGPENQPQH
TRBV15,ATSKGGNQPQH
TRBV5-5,ASRPREGGEKLF
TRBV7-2,ASSLAAGRMRGNTIY
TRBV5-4,ASSQGTAANYGYT
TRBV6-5,ASTPLRGQAVEQY
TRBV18,ASSPRRVTNTEAF
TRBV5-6,ASSWGAPGNTIY
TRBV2,ASNRENTGELF
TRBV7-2,ASSPGGAEAF
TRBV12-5,AWGQSSYNEQF
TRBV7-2,ASSLDWGGPKNTEAF
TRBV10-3,ALASGERETQY
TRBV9,ASSVEGTNEKLF
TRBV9,ASSVGWGISTEAF
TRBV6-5,ASSLYAGQGYEQY